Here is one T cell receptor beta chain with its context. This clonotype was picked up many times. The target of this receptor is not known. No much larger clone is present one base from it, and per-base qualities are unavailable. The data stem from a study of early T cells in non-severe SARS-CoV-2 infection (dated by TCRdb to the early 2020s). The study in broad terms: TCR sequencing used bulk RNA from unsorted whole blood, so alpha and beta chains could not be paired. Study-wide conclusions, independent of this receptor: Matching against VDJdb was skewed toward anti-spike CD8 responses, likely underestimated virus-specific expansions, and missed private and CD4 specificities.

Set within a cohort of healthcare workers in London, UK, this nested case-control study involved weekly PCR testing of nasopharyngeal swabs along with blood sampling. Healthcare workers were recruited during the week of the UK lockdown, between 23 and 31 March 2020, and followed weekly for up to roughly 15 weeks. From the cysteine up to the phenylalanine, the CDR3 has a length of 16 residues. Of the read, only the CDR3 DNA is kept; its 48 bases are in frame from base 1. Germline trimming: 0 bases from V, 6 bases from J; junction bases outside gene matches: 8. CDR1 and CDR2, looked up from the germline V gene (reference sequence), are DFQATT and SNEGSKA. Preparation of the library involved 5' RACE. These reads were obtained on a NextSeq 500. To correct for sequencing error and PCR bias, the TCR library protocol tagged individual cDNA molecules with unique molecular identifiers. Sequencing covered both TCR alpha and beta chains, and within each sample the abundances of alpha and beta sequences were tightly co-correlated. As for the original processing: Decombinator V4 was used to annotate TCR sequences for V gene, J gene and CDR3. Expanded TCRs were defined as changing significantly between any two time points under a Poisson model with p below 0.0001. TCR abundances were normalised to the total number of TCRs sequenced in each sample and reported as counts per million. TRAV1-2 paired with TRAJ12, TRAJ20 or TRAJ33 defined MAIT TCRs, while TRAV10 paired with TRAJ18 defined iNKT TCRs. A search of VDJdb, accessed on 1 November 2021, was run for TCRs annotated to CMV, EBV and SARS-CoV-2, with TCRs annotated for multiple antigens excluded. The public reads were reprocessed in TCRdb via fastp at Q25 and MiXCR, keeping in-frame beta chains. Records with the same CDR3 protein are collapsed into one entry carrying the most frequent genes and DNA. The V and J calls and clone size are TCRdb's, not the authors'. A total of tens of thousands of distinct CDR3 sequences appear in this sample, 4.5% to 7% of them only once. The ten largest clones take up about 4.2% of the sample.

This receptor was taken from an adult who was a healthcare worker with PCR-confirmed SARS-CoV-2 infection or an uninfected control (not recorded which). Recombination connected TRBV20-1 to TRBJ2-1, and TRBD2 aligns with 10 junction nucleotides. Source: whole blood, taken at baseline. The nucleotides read TGCAGTGCTAGAGACCCGAGCGGGAGGGCCGTCAATGAGCAGTTCTTC. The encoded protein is CSARDPSGRAVNEQFF.